Sequencing of this T cell receptor (beta chain) was carried out in a study of blood T cell repertoires in COVID-19. This CDR3 region has 14 residues. CDR1 is LNHNV, CDR2 YYDKDF, per germline (reference sequence). Trimming cost V 3 bases and J 8 bases; bases outside gene matches: 3. Clones were sequenced by immunoSEQ multiplex PCR, and TCRdb holds only the in-frame ones, with some missing. The sample consists of fewer than 85,000 clones, 82% of them appearing once. This clone was found a few times. The sequencing input was peripheral blood. The receptor comes from a woman in her fifties or sixties with acute or convalescent COVID-19. The chain has TRBV15 and TRBJ1-4; TRBD1 matches at 10 bases. The CDR3 DNA is TGTGCCACCAGCAGGGACAGGGGGAGAGAAAAACTGTTTTTT. Protein: CATSRDRGREKLFF.